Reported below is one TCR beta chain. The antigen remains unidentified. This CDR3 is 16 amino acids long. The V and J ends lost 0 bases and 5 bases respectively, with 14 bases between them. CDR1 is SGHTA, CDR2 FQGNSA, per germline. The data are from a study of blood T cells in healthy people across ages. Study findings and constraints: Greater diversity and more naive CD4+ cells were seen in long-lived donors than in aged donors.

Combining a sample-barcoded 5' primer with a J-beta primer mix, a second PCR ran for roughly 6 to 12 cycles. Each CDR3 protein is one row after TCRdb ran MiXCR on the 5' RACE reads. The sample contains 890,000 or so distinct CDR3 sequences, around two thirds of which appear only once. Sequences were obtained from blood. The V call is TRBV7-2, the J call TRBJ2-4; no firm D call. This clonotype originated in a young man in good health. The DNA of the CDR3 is TGTGCCAGCAGCTTAGCTGGCGCCTGGTCCGAAAACATTCAGTACTTC. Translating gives CASSLAGAWSENIQYF. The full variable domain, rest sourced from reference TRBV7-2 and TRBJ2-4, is GAGVSQSPSNKVTEKGKDVELRCDPISGHTALYWYRQSLGQGLEFLIYFQGNSAPDKSGLPSDRFSAERTGGSVSTLTIQRTQQEDSAVYLCASSLAGAWSENIQYFGAGTRLSVL.